A selection of T cell receptor beta chains follows, all from one sample in a study of PD-L1 blockade in urothelial cancer. Clones were read by immunoSEQ multiplex PCR, and TCRdb kept only the in-frame ones, dropping some. Altogether 50,000 to 70,000 clones are present, approximately 78% being singletons, with the ten largest covering roughly 1.6%. This material consisted of PBMCs, taken around atezolizumab (anti-PD-L1) treatment. Every receptor here comes from a man in his 70s with urothelial cancer. Each CDR3 is given with its conserved first and last residue. The D gene is left open where the match is weak. Clone size is stated in some rows and not others, as once, few, many or a class when expanded.

j_call | d_call | clone_size | v_call | cdr3_nt | cdr3_aa
TRBJ2-1 | TRBD2 | . | TRBV6-6 | TGTGCCAGCGGTTTAGCGGGAAGTCCCCTTGAGCAGTTCTTC | CASGLAGSPLEQFF
TRBJ2-5 | . | . | TRBV7-2 | TGTGCCAGCAGCTTACAGGGGACGGAGACCCAGTACTTC | CASSLQGTETQYF
TRBJ2-7 | TRBD2 | . | TRBV19 | TGTGCCAGTAGGGGATCGGGACTAGCGGTTTACGAGCAGTACTTC | CASRGSGLAVYEQYF
TRBJ1-2 | . | . | TRBV4-3 | TGCGCCAGCAGCCAAGGACAGAAGAACTATGGCTACACCTTC | CASSQGQKNYGYTF
TRBJ2-5 | TRBD1 | . | TRBV5-4 | TGTGCCAGCAGCTGGGGACAGGGCGGAGAGACCCAGTACTTC | CASSWGQGGETQYF
TRBJ1-5 | TRBD1 | . | TRBV5-8 | TGTGCCAGCAGCTTTGGACAGGAGCAGCATTTT | CASSFGQEQHF
TRBJ1-2 | . | . | TRBV19 | TGTGCCAGTAGTATTATGGAGCCTAACTACGGCTACACCTTC | CASSIMEPNYGYTF
TRBJ1-5 | TRBD1 | few | TRBV6-1 | TGTGCCAGCAGTGAAGACAGGGGGAGTCAGCCCCAGCATTTT | CASSEDRGSQPQHF
TRBJ1-1 | TRBD1 | . | TRBV18 | TGTGCCAGCTCACCGGGACAGCGGAACACTGAAGCTTTCTTT | CASSPGQRNTEAFF
TRBJ2-1 | . | . | TRBV27 | TGTGCCAGCGCCCCGGACTCCTCCTACAATGAGCAGTTCTTC | CASAPDSSYNEQFF
TRBJ1-5 | . | few | TRBV10-3 | TGTGCCACCGGACAGATCAATCAGCCCCAGCATTTT | CATGQINQPQHF
TRBJ2-7 | TRBD2 | . | TRBV29-1 | TGCAGCGTCGGGACTAGCGCCATCTCCTACGAGCAGTACTTC | CSVGTSAISYEQYF
TRBJ2-5 | . | few | TRBV10-3 | TGTGCCATCAGTGGAGGGTCCCAAGAGACCCAGTACTTC | CAISGGSQETQYF
TRBJ2-5 | . | . | TRBV10-3 | TGTGCCATCGGTCAGGGCTTAGAGACCCAGTACTTC | CAIGQGLETQYF
TRBJ1-1 | . | . | TRBV5-8 | TGTGCCAGCAGCCGCCTGGGAGTGAACACTGAAGCTTTCTTT | CASSRLGVNTEAFF
TRBJ2-7 | . | . | TRBV10-3 | TGTGCCATCAGTCTTGAGGGGGAGGGCCATTACGAGCAGTACTTC | CAISLEGEGHYEQYF
TRBJ1-2 | . | . | TRBV5-4 | TGTGCCAGCAGCACTACAGGGACCTATGGCTACACCTTC | CASSTTGTYGYTF
TRBJ1-1 | . | . | TRBV4-2 | TGTGCCAGCAGCCAAGATATTAGTACAGGGTATGCGGGGAACACTGAAGCTTTCTTT | CASSQDISTGYAGNTEAFF
TRBJ2-2 | TRBD2 | . | TRBV7-2 | TGTGCCAGCAGCACAACTAGCGGGAACACCGGGGAGCTGTTTTTT | CASSTTSGNTGELFF
TRBJ2-1 | . | . | TRBV2 | TGTGCCAGCAGTGATGAACGGCAGGCCTACAATGAGCAGTTCTTC | CASSDERQAYNEQFF
TRBJ1-1 | TRBD1 | . | TRBV18 | TGTGCCAGCTCACGGGACAGGGCGGACACTGAAGCTTTCTTT | CASSRDRADTEAFF
TRBJ2-7 | . | . | TRBV5-5 | TGTGCCAGCAGCTTGGTTGCGGATTCCTACGAGCAGTACTTC | CASSLVADSYEQYF
TRBJ2-4 | . | . | TRBV11-1 | TGTGCCAGCAGTATGGCCAAAAACATTCAGTACTTC | CASSMAKNIQYF
TRBJ1-2 | . | . | TRBV28 | TGTGCCAGCAGATCCGACAGTCAGGATAACTATGGCTACACCTTC | CASRSDSQDNYGYTF
TRBJ2-7 | TRBD2 | . | TRBV5-4 | TGTGCCAGCAGCTTGGGCGGGAGTTTCGAGGGGGAGCAGTACTTC | CASSLGGSFEGEQYF
TRBJ2-7 | TRBD2 | . | TRBV28 | TGTGCCAGCAGCCCTCCGGCGGGAGGTATCGAGCAGTACTTC | CASSPPAGGIEQYF
TRBJ1-5 | . | . | TRBV6-1 | TGTGCCAGCATGAAGGGCGGGGGGAGCAATCAGCCCCAGCATTTT | CASMKGGGSNQPQHF
TRBJ1-2 | TRBD1 | . | TRBV28 | TGTGCCAGCAACGACGACAGGGGCGGATATGGCTACACCTTC | CASNDDRGGYGYTF
TRBJ2-2 | . | . | TRBV19 | TGTGCCACCCTCCACGGGGAGAACACCGGGGAGCTGTTTTTT | CATLHGENTGELFF
TRBJ2-7 | TRBD1 | . | TRBV5-4 | TGTGCCAGCAGACCGGGACAGCACTACGAGCAGTACTTC | CASRPGQHYEQYF
TRBJ2-3 | TRBD2 | once | TRBV19 | TGTGCCAGTAGTATTGACGCGGGAGGGCCAGATACGCAGTATTTT | CASSIDAGGPDTQYF
TRBJ2-1 | TRBD2 | . | TRBV9 | TGTGCCAGCAGCGTAGCTCCTAGCGGGGGGGGCTACTCCTACAATGAGCAGTTCTTC | CASSVAPSGGGYSYNEQFF
TRBJ1-4 | . | . | TRBV14 | TGTGCCAGCAGCCAAAGGGGAGGGAACGAAAAACTGTTTTTT | CASSQRGGNEKLFF
TRBJ1-2 | . | . | TRBV11-3 | TGTGCCAGCAGCTCGGCGGCGGGATTAGATGGCTACACCTTC | CASSSAAGLDGYTF